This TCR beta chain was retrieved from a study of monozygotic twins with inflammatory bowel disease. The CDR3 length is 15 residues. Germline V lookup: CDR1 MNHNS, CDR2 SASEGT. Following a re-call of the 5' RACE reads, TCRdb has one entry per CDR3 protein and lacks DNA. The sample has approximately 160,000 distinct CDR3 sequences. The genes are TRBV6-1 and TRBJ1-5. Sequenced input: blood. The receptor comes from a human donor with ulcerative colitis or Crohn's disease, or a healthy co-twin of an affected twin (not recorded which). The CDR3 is CASSEAGHSNQPQHF.